This TCR beta chain was recovered during a study of cytomegalovirus exposure and HLA in healthy donors. For this clone: Its antigen is still unknown.

The method was immunoSEQ multiplex PCR; TCRdb's version includes in-frame clones alone and lacks a portion of them. The data contain roughly 120,000 clones, 70% to 90% of them singletons. The V and J ends lost 0 bases and 4 bases respectively, with 5 bases between them. This CDR3 is 12 amino acids long. Germline loops: CDR1 SGHDT, CDR2 YYEEEE. Study conclusions and caveats: Some public TCRs appeared in many individuals, while most sequences were rare. The study put some 150 TCR beta chains on its list as cytomegalovirus-associated. Subsequent analysis showed first-cohort TCR clusters tending to co-occur in 120 validation repertoires. CMV antigen specificity of three CMV-associated chains was confirmed in vitro.

Sequencing was done on a sample of PBMCs. The TCR was taken from a man aged 18 to 30 in good health and CMV-seronegative. This chain connects TRBV5-6 to TRBJ2-7; no reliable D call. In DNA, the CDR3 is TGTGCCAGCAGCTTGGGCCGGTACGAGCAGTACTTC. This gives the protein CASSLGRYEQYF.